This TCR beta chain was recorded in a study of control samples from healthy donors and cancer patients. The CDR3 has 14 residues. Germline CDR1 and CDR2: SGDLS and YYNGEE. Trimming left V 0 bases short and J 5 bases short, with 10 bases between. This clone has only one observation. Some clones are missing from TCRdb's copy, which holds only in-frame ones; the method was immunoSEQ multiplex PCR. The sample carries approximately 94,000 clones, roughly 92% recorded once. The TCR comes from a woman between 25 and 40 years old in good health. The gene calls are TRBV9 and TRBJ2-3; D not certain. Source material: blood. CDR3 residues: CASSVAHSQDTQYF. As DNA, the CDR3 is TGTGCCAGCAGCGTAGCTCACTCTCAAGATACGCAGTATTTT.